The next 6 T cell receptor beta chains were all read from a single sample in a study of T cells in Graves' hyperthyroidism and ophthalmopathy. Amplification of TCR beta CDR3 regions used RNA as the template. First-round RT-PCR of the TCR CDR3 relied on the HTBI primer set. MiXCR, applied by TCRdb to the multiplex PCR reads, yields one record per CDR3 protein. Of approximately 700,000 distinct CDR3 sequences listed, over 15% are singletons. Specimen: blood. Receptor source: a man aged 18 to 30 with Graves' hyperthyroidism.

This clonotype was seen ten or more times. V gene TRBV20-1 combines with J gene TRBJ2-1; D gene uncertain. The CDR3 has 17 amino acids. V gave up 0 bases and J gave up 0 bases, with 15 bases separating them. Germline V lookup: CDR1 DFQATT, CDR2 SNEGSKA (reference sequence). Written as DNA, the CDR3 is TGCAGTGCTAGAGATAGTGATGACGGAGCCTCCTACAATGAGCAGTTCTTC. It yields the protein CSARDSDDGASYNEQFF.

This clonotype was observed many times. V is TRBV18 and J is TRBJ1-2; D not certain. The germline V gene encodes CDR1 KGHSH and CDR2 LQKENI. The CDR3 loop spans 16 amino acids. V was shortened by 0 bases and J by 4 bases, with 15 bases between the two germline ends. CDR3 nucleotide sequence: TGTGCCAGCTCACCACCGGGAGCGTTTATGGTCTATGGCTACACCTTC. It encodes CASSPPGAFMVYGYTF.

The V gene is TRBV7-3, the J gene TRBJ2-5, with no clear D. V was trimmed by 5 bases and J by 4 bases, leaving 11 bases between them. The CDR3 loop spans 13 amino acids. Germline V gives CDR1 SGHTA, CDR2 FQGTGA. The CDR3 here is CASSPWVGETQYF. The CDR3 DNA follows: TGTGCCAGCAGCCCATGGGTGGGAGAGACCCAGTACTTC.

This clonotype has at least ten counts. V and J are TRBV2 and TRBJ1-2, with 7 bases matching TRBD1. The CDR3 loop spans 15 amino acids. Germline V gene data show CDR1 as SNHLY and CDR2 as FYNNEI. V trimming: 6 bases; J trimming: 1 base; junction bases outside the gene matches: 8. CDR3 DNA sequence: TGTGCCAGCAGAGGTCCCGGGACAGATAACTATGGCTACACCTTC. Protein product: CASRGPGTDNYGYTF.

This clonotype was found many times. The chain combines TRBV20-1 with TRBJ1-2; D is unclear. Germline CDR1 is DFQATT and CDR2 is SNEGSKA (reference sequence). V was cut by 3 bases and J by 0 bases, with 5 bases left in between. The CDR3 loop spans 12 amino acids. The CDR3 loop reads CSASPSNYGYTF. The DNA for the CDR3 is TGCAGTGCTAGTCCCTCTAACTATGGCTACACCTTC.

In its sample, this clonotype was seen a few times. The chain links TRBV30 to TRBJ2-2; D is undetermined. Deletions cut 1 base from V and 6 bases from J, with 9 bases between. The length of the CDR3 is 13 residues. In germline, CDR1 is GTSNPN, CDR2 SVGIG (reference sequence). CDR3 amino acids: CAWSGQSAGELFF. CDR3 in DNA: TGTGCCTGGAGTGGGCAGTCTGCCGGGGAGCTGTTTTTT.